The table lists the clone carrying this TCR beta chain with a count of one. The germline V gene encodes CDR1 MDHEN and CDR2 SYDVKM. The CDR3 totals 16 residues. V was pared by 3 bases and J by 3 bases, with 11 bases of the junction left unmatched. This specimen comes from a study of blood T cell repertoires in COVID-19. Study as a whole: Donors in the United States, Italy and Spain gave samples during acute or convalescent COVID-19. T cells, B-cell-depleted T cells, or PBMCs supplied cDNA or gDNA.

In the study's own analysis: Nucleated cell number was recorded as an estimate derived from reference gene primer amplification. Libraries were prepared by immunoSEQ multiplex PCR; TCRdb keeps only in-frame clonotypes and omits some of them. The V and J calls and clone size were taken over from that table, and D and trimming were inferred from the DNA. Of around 170,000 clones listed, 80% to 85% were seen once; the top ten hold around 11%. The source of this sequence is a woman older than 75 with COVID-19, enrolled during active disease. The sequenced sample consisted of peripheral blood. The chain employs TRBV28 and TRBJ2-7; 7 bases are a match to TRBD1. CDR3 in amino acids: CASSFPSTGAGYEQYF. The CDR3 nucleotides read TGTGCCAGCAGTTTCCCCTCTACAGGGGCTGGCTACGAGCAGTACTTC. Full variable domain (outside the CDR3, taken from reference TRBV28 and TRBJ2-7): DVKVTQSSRYLVKRTGEKVFLECVQDMDHENMFWYRQDPGLGLRLIYFSYDVKMKEKGDIPEGYSVSREKKERFSLILESASTNQTSMYLCASSFPSTGAGYEQYFGPGTRLTVT.